The clone carrying this T cell receptor beta chain was detected only a few times. No antigen is known for it. Trimming removed 2 bases at V and 1 base at J, with 14 bases between. The V gene's germline CDR1 is SGHAT and CDR2 FQDESV (reference sequence). CDR3 length: 16 residues. Regarding treatment: roughly 11-day PBMC culture with coronavirus spike peptide pools or control peptides (ViraFEST assay). Once obtained from cultured CD4+ T cells, the DNA was sequenced using the Oncomine TCR Beta short-read assay. The genomic DNA was obtained from cultured CD4+ T cells by extraction with the QIAamp micro DNA kit. TCRdb re-derived calls from the PCR reads in MiXCR, one entry per CDR3 protein. This table holds around 17,000 distinct CDR3 sequences, around three fifths found once. The sample comes from a study of vaccination and CD4 T cells after COVID-19. The wider study: For post-vaccine samples, collection took place a median approximately 72 days after dose two, ranging from 14 to 241. Findings and caveats of the study: Post-vaccination reactive clonotypes (median around 40) did not differ significantly from post-infection (21).

The chain recombines TRBV11-1 with TRBJ2-5; maybe TRBD1 (6 bases). The source of this sequence is a human donor who had recovered from COVID-19. The sample comprised CD4+ T cells from blood, cultured in vitro. The CDR3 DNA reads as TGTGCCAGCAGCTTATTTGGGGGCGCAGGCCAAGAGACCCAGTACTTC. Translated, it gives CASSLFGGAGQETQYF.